The present entry profiles one TCR beta chain with its context. This sample is drawn from a study of CD8 T cells in Susac syndrome. FACS was used to enrich TEMRA cells, whereas the CD8+ and CD4+ T cells were obtained by negative isolation. RNA in amounts of roughly 0.5 to 1 ug was reverse transcribed with random hexamers. Using its own MiXCR run on the immunoSEQ multiplex PCR reads, TCRdb lists one record per CDR3 protein. The sample lists about 120,000 distinct CDR3 sequences, 90% to 95% seen once, with under 0.095% in the top ten. The CDR3 covers 13 residues. Germline V CDR1 and CDR2: DFQATT, SNEGSKA (reference sequence). Trimming took 1 base from V and 6 from J, leaving 12 bases between them.

The receptor was isolated from a human donor with multiple sclerosis. The chain combines TRBV20-1 with TRBJ1-1, with TRBD1 as a possible D gene (6 bases). The sample was CD4+ T cells from PBMCs. The CDR3 nucleotides read TGCAGTGCTAGAGTGGCGGGGGGCTCTGAAGCTTTCTTT. Protein sequence: CSARVAGGSEAFF.